This entry lists 22 T cell receptor beta chains sequenced from one sample in a study of CD8 T cells in ankylosing spondylitis. TCRdb fed the 5' RACE reads into MiXCR, producing one record per CDR3 protein. The sample lists around 150,000 distinct CDR3 sequences; roughly 34% were seen once. Specimen: synovial fluid, either unsorted or a sorted T cell fraction (not recorded which). These receptor sequences come from a male donor with ankylosing spondylitis.

This sequence joins TRBV7-2 and TRBJ2-1; no clear D. Per the germline V gene, CDR1 is SGHTA and CDR2 is FQGNSA. The CDR3 loop spans 17 amino acids. The V and J ends lost 4 bases and 3 bases respectively, with 19 bases between them. As DNA, the CDR3 is TGTGCCAGCAGCTCATGGGCCTCCGGCCAGATCTACAATGAGCAGTTCTTC. It translates to CASSSWASGQIYNEQFF.

The genes are TRBV5-5 and TRBJ1-1; a weak D match, TRBD1 (6 bases). Per germline, CDR1 SGHKS and CDR2 YYEKEE (reference sequence). Between the trimmed V and J ends, which lost 5 bases and 0 bases, there was a span of 17 bases. This CDR3 comprises 16 residues. The CDR3 protein is CASSAVPRGMNTEAFF. CDR3 DNA sequence: TGTGCCAGCAGTGCGGTCCCCAGGGGCATGAACACTGAAGCTTTCTTT.

This chain joins TRBV27 and TRBJ2-3; TRBD2 matches 13 bases. The CDR3 has 16 amino acids. The germline V gene encodes CDR1 MNHEY and CDR2 SMNVEV (reference sequence). The V gene end was trimmed by 5 bases and the J gene end by 7 bases; junction bases not matched to a gene: 9. CDR3 region: CASSKLAGGLQNTQYF. As DNA, the CDR3 is TGTGCCAGCAGTAAACTAGCGGGAGGGCTTCAAAATACGCAGTATTTT.

This clonotype turned up a few times. This chain joins TRBV2 and TRBJ2-3; D is perhaps TRBD2 (5 bases). Trimming left V 9 bases short and J 2 bases short, with 12 bases between. CDR3 length: 13 residues. CDR1 is SNHLY and CDR2 is FYNNEI in the germline V gene. CDR3 DNA sequence: TGTGCCAGTCAACTAGATTTCACAGATACGCAGTATTTT. Translation gives CASQLDFTDTQYF.

The J gene is TRBJ1-2, the V gene TRBV3-1, with D tentatively TRBD1 (6 bases). This CDR3 is built from 15 residues. Trimming took off 0 bases at V and 8 bases at J, with 16 bases between the two ends. Germline V gene sequence: CDR1 LGHDT, CDR2 YNNKEL (reference sequence). The CDR3 here is CASSQDLTGRIGYTF. CDR3 DNA sequence: TGTGCCAGCAGCCAAGATCTTACAGGGAGAATCGGCTACACCTTC.

The chain couples TRBV4-3 to TRBJ1-4; D ambiguous. This CDR3 has 16 residues. Trimming took 4 bases from V and 0 from J, leaving 12 bases between them. The germline gives CDR1 LGHNA, CDR2 YSLEER. CDR3 loop: CASSPFERATNEKLFF. CDR3 DNA: TGCGCCAGCAGCCCGTTTGAGCGTGCAACTAATGAAAAACTGTTTTTT.

This chain joins TRBV5-1 and TRBJ2-5, with D possibly TRBD2 on 5 matching bases. Germline V lookup: CDR1 SGHRS, CDR2 YFSETQ. The CDR3 loop spans 15 amino acids. Written as DNA, the CDR3 is TGCGCTTCCAGCGGTTCGATGGGAGTGGGCGAGACCCAGTACTTC. This gives the protein CASSGSMGVGETQYF.

The chain employs TRBV5-1 and TRBJ2-7, with TRBD2 identical over 8 bases. V shed 4 bases, J shed 2 bases, and the junction held 8 bases outside the gene matches. The CDR3 runs to 15 residues. CDR1 is SGHRS, CDR2 YFSETQ, per germline. In DNA, the CDR3 is TGCGCCAGCAGCACCTGGGGACTAGACGCCTACGAGCAGTACTTC. Protein: CASSTWGLDAYEQYF.

The gene calls are TRBV20-1 and TRBJ2-6; D not certain. This CDR3 is 13 amino acids long. The V end lost 5 bases, the J end lost 0 bases, and 5 bases lay between the germline ends. Germline values: CDR1 DFQATT, CDR2 SNEGSKA (reference sequence). In nucleotides, the CDR3 is TGCAGTGCTGACATCTCTGGGGCCAACGTCCTGACTTTC. Amino acids: CSADISGANVLTF.

This clonotype appeared once. The chain recombines TRBV20-1 with TRBJ2-7; TRBD1 matches 9 bases. The length of the CDR3 is 16 residues. The V gene's germline CDR1 is DFQATT and CDR2 SNEGSKA (reference sequence). V shed 3 bases and J 3 bases; nucleotides not matched to a gene: 12. CDR3: CSASGRGTGNYYEQYF. CDR3 sequence (DNA): TGCAGTGCTAGTGGTCGTGGGACAGGGAATTACTACGAGCAGTACTTC.

This chain links TRBV5-1 with TRBJ1-2; D may be TRBD1 (5 bases). The V gene's germline CDR1 is SGHRS and CDR2 YFSETQ. V lost 4 bases and J lost 4, with 11 bases in between. The CDR3 runs to 13 residues. The CDR3 nucleotides are TGCGCCAGCAGCGGGGGATACGGCTATGGCTACACCTTC. Encoded protein: CASSGGYGYGYTF.

V and J are TRBV3-1 and TRBJ2-7, with 8 positions matching TRBD1. The CDR3 runs 16 residues. V gave up 1 base and J gave up 2 bases; unmatched junction bases: 7. Germline assignment: CDR1 LGHDT and CDR2 YNNKEL (reference sequence). The DNA for the CDR3 is TGTGCCAGCAGCCAAGGAAGGACAGGGCGAGCCTACGAGCAGTACTTC. Residues: CASSQGRTGRAYEQYF.

This clonotype has a handful of counts. V usage is TRBV28 and J usage is TRBJ2-3, with TRBD2 matching over 12 bases. V lost 3 bases to trimming and J lost 10 bases; unmatched junction nucleotides: 2. In germline, CDR1 is MDHEN, CDR2 SYDVKM. There are 13 residues in the CDR3. The CDR3 DNA sequence: TGTGCCAGCAGTTTGACTAGCGGGAGTTCGCAGTATTTT. Protein: CASSLTSGSSQYF.

The chain links TRBV20-1 to TRBJ2-3; the D is unclear. Trimming cost V 0 bases and J 3 bases, with 4 bases left between them. CDR1 is DFQATT, CDR2 SNEGSKA, per germline (reference sequence). The CDR3 sequence is 12 residues long. In DNA, the CDR3 is TGCAGTGCTAGAGACCCGACAGATACGCAGTATTTT. Its translation is CSARDPTDTQYF.

This sequence joins TRBV29-1 and TRBJ2-5; 9 bases map to TRBD2. CDR3 length: 15 amino acids. V dropped 4 bases and J dropped 5; count of bases not matched to a gene: 11. Germline lookup yields CDR1 SQVTM and CDR2 ANQGSEA. The CDR3 sequence is CSVARGSGSFETQYF. CDR3 DNA sequence: TGCAGCGTTGCTCGGGGTAGCGGGAGTTTCGAGACCCAGTACTTC.

This clonotype was seen a few times. V usage is TRBV12-3 or TRBV12-4 and J usage is TRBJ2-2, with D maybe TRBD2 (5 bases). Between the trimmed V and J ends, which lost 6 bases and 2 bases, there was a span of 13 bases. The CDR3 sequence is 15 residues long. The CDR3 is CASSRSGINTGELFF. CDR3 nucleotide sequence: TGTGCCAGCAGCCGAAGCGGAATTAACACCGGGGAGCTGTTTTTT.

V usage is TRBV5-1 and J usage is TRBJ1-6; D is possibly TRBD1 (5 bases). Germline values: CDR1 SGHRS, CDR2 YFSETQ. The CDR3 sequence is 16 residues long. Trimming pared 6 bases from V and 9 bases from J, leaving 22 bases between. CDR3 region: CASTPTGVIGGSPLHF. Here the CDR3 DNA reads TGCGCCAGCACTCCAACGGGGGTCATCGGAGGTTCACCCCTCCACTTT.

CDR3 DNA sequence: TGTGCCACCAGCAGGGGACAAGAGCAGTTCTTC. Residues: CATSRGQEQFF. V gene TRBV15 combines with J gene TRBJ2-1; possibly TRBD1 for D (6 bases). The CDR3 sequence is 11 residues long. CDR1 is LNHNV and CDR2 is YYDKDF in the germline V gene (reference sequence). V was trimmed by 3 bases and J by 10 bases, leaving 7 bases between them. Full variable domain (remainder filled in from reference TRBV15 and TRBJ2-1): DAMVIQNPRYQVTQFGKPVTLSCSQTLNHNVMYWYQQKSSQAPKLLFHYYDKDFNNEADTPDNFQSRRPNTSFCFLDIRSPGLGDTAMYLCATSRGQEQFFGPGTRLTVL.

This clonotype was picked up a small number of times. The genes are TRBV7-2 and TRBJ1-4; 9 nucleotides align to TRBD1. With V trimmed by 5 bases and J by 8 bases, 6 bases remained unmatched. Germline values: CDR1 SGHTA, CDR2 FQGNSA. The length of the CDR3 is 14 residues. In DNA, the CDR3 is TGTGCCAGCAGCCTACAGGGGGCACCCGAAAAACTGTTTTTT. It is translated as CASSLQGAPEKLFF.

CDR3 DNA: TGTGCCACGACAAGTTCCTATAATTCACCCCTCCACTTT. It specifies CATTSSYNSPLHF. The rearrangement uses TRBV10-3 and TRBJ1-6; D gene unclear. Germline CDR1 is ENHRY and CDR2 is SYGVKD. The ends were cut back, 10 bases at V and 1 base at J, with 8 bases in the middle. The CDR3 is 13 residues long.

The CDR3 bases are TGTGCCAGCAGTCGGGGGACTAGCGGGGCTTCCACCACAGATACGCAGTATTTT. This codes for CASSRGTSGASTTDTQYF. The chain combines TRBV12-3 or TRBV12-4 with TRBJ2-3; 13 nucleotides match TRBD2. J lost 2 bases, V lost 5 bases, and 10 bases had no gene match. There are 18 residues in the CDR3.

This chain's CDR3 is CASRRADTQYF. The DNA for the CDR3 is TGTGCCAGCAGACGCGCGGATACGCAGTATTTT. V is TRBV28 and J is TRBJ2-3; D gene unclear. V lost 6 bases, J lost 6 bases, and 7 bases lay in between. This CDR3 has 11 residues. Germline values: CDR1 MDHEN, CDR2 SYDVKM.